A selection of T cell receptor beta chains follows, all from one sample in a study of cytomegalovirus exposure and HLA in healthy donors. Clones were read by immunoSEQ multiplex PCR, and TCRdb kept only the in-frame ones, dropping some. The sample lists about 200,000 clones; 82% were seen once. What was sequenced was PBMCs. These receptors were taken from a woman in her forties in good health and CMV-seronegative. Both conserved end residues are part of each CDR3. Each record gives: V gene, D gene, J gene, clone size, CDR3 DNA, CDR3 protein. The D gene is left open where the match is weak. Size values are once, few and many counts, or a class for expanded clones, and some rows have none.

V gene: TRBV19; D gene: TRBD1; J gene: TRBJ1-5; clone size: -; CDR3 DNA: TGTGCCAGTAGTACAGGGGGCTTGTATCAGCCCCAGCATTTT; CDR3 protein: CASSTGGLYQPQHF
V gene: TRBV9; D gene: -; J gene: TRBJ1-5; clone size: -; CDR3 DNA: TGTGCCAGCAGCGTGAGGGACAATCAGCCCCAGCATTTT; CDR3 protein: CASSVRDNQPQHF
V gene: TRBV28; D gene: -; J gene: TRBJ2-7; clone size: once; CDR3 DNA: TGTGCCAGCAGTTTACGCGGCTACGAGCAGTACTTC; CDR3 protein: CASSLRGYEQYF
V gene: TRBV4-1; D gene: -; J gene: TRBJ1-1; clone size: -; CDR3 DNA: TGCGCCAGCAGCCATGACGAAAGGCAGGGAACTGAAGCTTTCTTT; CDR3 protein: CASSHDERQGTEAFF
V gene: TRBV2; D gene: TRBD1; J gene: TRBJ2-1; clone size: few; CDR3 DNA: TGTGCCACGACGACAGGGACCCGGTATGAGCAGTTCTTC; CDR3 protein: CATTTGTRYEQFF
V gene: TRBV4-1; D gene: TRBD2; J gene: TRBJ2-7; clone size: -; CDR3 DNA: TGCGCCAGCAGCCAAGGACTAGCGGGAACCGAGCAGTACTTC; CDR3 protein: CASSQGLAGTEQYF
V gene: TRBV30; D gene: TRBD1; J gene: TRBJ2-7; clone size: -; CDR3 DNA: TGTGCCTGGAGTCGGACAGGGTACGAGCAGTACTTC; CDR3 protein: CAWSRTGYEQYF
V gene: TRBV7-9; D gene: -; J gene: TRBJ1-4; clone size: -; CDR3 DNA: TGTGCCAGCAGCTCATGGGGCGAGGCTAATGAAAAACTGTTTTTT; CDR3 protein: CASSSWGEANEKLFF
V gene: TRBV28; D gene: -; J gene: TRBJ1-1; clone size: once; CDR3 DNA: TGTGCCAGCAGTTTATTCTCTGAAGCTTTCTTT; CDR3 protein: CASSLFSEAFF
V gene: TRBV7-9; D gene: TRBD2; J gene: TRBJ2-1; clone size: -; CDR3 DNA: TGTGCCAGCAGCCCCCGGACTAGCGCAATCTACAATGAGCAGTTCTTC; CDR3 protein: CASSPRTSAIYNEQFF
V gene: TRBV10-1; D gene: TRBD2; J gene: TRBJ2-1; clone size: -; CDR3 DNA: TGCGCCAGCAGTGTGGGGGTACTAGCGGGAGGGCCTGGGGATGAGCAGTTCTTC; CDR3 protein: CASSVGVLAGGPGDEQFF
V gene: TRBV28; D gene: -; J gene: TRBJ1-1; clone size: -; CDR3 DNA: TGTGCCAGCAGTGATCTACAGGGAGAAGCTTTCTTT; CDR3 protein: CASSDLQGEAFF
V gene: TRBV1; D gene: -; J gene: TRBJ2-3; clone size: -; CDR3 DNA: TGCACCCCCCCCCTAGCGGGAGCCACAGATACGCAGTATTTT; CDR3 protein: CTPPLAGATDTQYF